The rows below give T cell receptor beta chains drawn from one sample of a study of cytomegalovirus exposure and HLA in healthy donors. Profiled with immunoSEQ multiplex PCR; TCRdb holds only in-frame clones, not every one. Counted here are fewer than 70,000 clones, around 73% occurring once; the ten biggest clones make up around 5.4%. The sample consisted of PBMCs. The receptors derive from a man aged 45-65 years in good health and CMV-seronegative. The conserved cysteine and the conserved F or W are not part of the CDR3 here. The order of the fields is V gene, J gene, CDR3 protein.

TRBV7-2	TRBJ2-2	ASSLEGQGTGELF
TRBV5-4	TRBJ1-2	ASSRGGRDYGYT
TRBV6-1	TRBJ1-6	ASSEVVHSNSPLH
TRBV5-5	TRBJ1-1	ASSLKPNTEAF
TRBV5-1	TRBJ1-2	ASSLDLQGFEGYT
TRBV29-1	TRBJ2-2	SARTVYPGELF
TRBV27	TRBJ2-3	ASSLQRASTDTQY
TRBV5-1	TRBJ1-6	ASSPDRGLESPLH
TRBV27	TRBJ2-7	ASSLIAGGPYEQY
TRBV5-1	TRBJ2-3	ASSPMEQGGRPPDTQY
TRBV7-9	TRBJ2-2	ASSLYGETNTGELF
TRBV14	TRBJ1-4	ASSQDQGSREKLF